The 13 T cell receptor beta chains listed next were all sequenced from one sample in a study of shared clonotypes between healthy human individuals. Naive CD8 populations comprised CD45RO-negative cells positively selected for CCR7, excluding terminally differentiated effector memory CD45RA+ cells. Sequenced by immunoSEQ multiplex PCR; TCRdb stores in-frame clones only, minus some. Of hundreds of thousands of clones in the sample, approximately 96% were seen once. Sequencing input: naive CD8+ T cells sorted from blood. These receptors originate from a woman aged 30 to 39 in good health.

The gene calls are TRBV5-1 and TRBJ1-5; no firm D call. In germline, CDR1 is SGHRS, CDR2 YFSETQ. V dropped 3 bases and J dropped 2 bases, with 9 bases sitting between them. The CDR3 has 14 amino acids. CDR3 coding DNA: TGCGCCAGCAGCTACGAATGTTGCAATCAGCCCCAGCATTTT. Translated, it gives CASSYECCNQPQHF.

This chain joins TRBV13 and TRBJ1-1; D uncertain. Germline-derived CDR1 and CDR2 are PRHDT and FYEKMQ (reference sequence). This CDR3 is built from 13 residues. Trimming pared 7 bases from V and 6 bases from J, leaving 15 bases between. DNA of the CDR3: TGTGCCAGCACTAATACGGAGATCTCTGAAGCTTTCTTT. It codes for CASTNTEISEAFF.

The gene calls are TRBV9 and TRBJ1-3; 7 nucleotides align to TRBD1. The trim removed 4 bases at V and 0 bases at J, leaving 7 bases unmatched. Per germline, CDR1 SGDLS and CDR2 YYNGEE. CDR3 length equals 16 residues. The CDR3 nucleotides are TGTGCCAGCAGCCCAGACAGGGCATACTCTGGAAACACCATATATTTT. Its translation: CASSPDRAYSGNTIYF.

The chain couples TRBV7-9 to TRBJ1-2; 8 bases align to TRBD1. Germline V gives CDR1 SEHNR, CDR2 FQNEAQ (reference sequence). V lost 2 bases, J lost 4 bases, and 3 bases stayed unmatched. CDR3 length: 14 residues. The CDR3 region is CASSLTTGAYGYTF. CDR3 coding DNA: TGTGCCAGCAGCTTAACGACAGGGGCCTATGGCTACACCTTC.

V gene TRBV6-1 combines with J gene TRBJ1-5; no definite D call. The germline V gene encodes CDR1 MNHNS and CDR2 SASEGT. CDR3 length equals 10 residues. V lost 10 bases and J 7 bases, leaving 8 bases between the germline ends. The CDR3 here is CATRGQPQHF. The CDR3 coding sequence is TGTGCCACCCGAGGGCAGCCCCAGCATTTT.

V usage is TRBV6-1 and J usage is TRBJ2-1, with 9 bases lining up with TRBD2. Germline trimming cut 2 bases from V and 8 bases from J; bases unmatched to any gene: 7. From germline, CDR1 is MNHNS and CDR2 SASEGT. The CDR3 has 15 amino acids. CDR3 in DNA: TGTGCCAGCAGTGAATCGGCGGGAGGGGGGGATGAGCAGTTCTTC. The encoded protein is CASSESAGGGDEQFF.

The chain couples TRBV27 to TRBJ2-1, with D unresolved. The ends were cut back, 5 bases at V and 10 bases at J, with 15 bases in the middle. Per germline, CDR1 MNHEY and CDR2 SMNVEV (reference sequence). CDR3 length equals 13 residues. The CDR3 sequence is CASSMPSLREQFF. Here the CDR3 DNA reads TGTGCCAGCAGTATGCCCTCACTTCGGGAGCAGTTCTTC.

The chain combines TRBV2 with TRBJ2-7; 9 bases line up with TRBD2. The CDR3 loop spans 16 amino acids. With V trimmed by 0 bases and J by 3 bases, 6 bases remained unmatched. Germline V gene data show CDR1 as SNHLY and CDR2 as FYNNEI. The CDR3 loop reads CASSEAPGLALYEQYF. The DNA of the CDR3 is TGTGCCAGCAGTGAAGCACCGGGACTAGCCCTCTACGAGCAGTACTTC.

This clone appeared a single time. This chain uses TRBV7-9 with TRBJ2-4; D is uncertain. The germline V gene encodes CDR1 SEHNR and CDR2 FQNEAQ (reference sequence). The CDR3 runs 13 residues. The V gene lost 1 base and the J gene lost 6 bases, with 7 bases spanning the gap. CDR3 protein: CASSLDLGNIQYF. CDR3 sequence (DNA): TGTGCCAGCAGCTTAGATTTGGGAAACATTCAGTACTTC. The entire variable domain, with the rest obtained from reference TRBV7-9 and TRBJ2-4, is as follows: DTGVSQNPRHKITKRGQNVTFRCDPISEHNRLYWYRQTLGQGPEFLTYFQNEAQLEKSRLLSDRFSAERPKGSFSTLEIQRTEQGDSAMYLCASSLDLGNIQYFGAGTRLSVL.

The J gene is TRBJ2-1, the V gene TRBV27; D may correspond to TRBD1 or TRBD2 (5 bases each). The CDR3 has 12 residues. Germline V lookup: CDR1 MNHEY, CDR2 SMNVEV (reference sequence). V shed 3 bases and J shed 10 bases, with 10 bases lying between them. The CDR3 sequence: CASSFEGLEQFF. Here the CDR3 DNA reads TGTGCCAGCAGTTTCGAGGGGTTGGAGCAGTTCTTC.

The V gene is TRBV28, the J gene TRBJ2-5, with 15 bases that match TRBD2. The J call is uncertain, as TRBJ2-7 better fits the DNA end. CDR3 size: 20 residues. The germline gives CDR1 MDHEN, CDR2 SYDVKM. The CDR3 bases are TGTGCCAGCAGTTTCTGGTTGAAGGGACTAGCGGGAGGTATCTCCTACGAGCAGTACTTC. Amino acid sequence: CASSFWLKGLAGGISYEQYF.

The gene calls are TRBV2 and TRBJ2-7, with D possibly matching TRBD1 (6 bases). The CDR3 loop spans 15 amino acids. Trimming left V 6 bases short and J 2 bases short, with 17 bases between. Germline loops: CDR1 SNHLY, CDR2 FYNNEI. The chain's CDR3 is CASRGQDRPTYEQYF. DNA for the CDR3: TGTGCCAGCAGAGGCCAAGACAGGCCGACCTACGAGCAGTACTTC.

The CDR3 sequence is CASTGWYEQYF. In DNA form, the CDR3 reads TGTGCCAGCACAGGGTGGTACGAGCAGTACTTC. This chain joins TRBV11-2 and TRBJ2-5, with D maybe TRBD1 (5 bases). Judging by the DNA end, TRBJ2-7 fits better; the J call may be wrong. This CDR3 has 11 amino acids. The germline V gene has CDR1 SGHAT and CDR2 FQNNGV.